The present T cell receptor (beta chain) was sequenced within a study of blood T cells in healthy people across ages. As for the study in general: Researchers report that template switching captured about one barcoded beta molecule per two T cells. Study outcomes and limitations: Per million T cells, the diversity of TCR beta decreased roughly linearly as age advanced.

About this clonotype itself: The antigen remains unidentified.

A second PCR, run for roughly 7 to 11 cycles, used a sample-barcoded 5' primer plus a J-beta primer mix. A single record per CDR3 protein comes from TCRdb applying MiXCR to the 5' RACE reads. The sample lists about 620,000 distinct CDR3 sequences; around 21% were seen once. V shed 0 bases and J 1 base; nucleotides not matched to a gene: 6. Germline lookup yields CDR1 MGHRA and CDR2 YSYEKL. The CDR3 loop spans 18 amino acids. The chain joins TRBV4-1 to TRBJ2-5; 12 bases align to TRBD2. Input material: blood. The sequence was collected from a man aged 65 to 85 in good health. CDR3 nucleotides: TGCGCCAGCAGCCAAGATCTAGCGGGAGGGCCTTTCCAAGAGACCCAGTACTTC. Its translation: CASSQDLAGGPFQETQYF.